What follows is one T cell receptor beta chain and its context. Its recognized antigen is unknown. Base-call qualities are not available, and no considerably larger clone is one nucleotide away. This entry is derived from a study of T cells in tuberculosis listed by TCRdb under 2018. Notes on the research overall: To characterize T cells specific for the mycobacterial lipid antigen glucose monomycolate (GMM), the study used CD1B tetramers together with high-throughput TCR immunosequencing. PBMC from patients with active tuberculosis were archived either before the start of standard anti-tuberculosis treatment or within 7 days of starting that treatment. A South African clinical cohort compared IGRA-negative adolescents, IGRA-positive adolescents with latent tuberculosis and adults with active tuberculosis, some 10 per group.

At the junction V is shortened by 5 bases and J by 1 base, with 12 bases in between. The CDR3 goes from the cysteine to the phenylalanine over 14 residues. CDR3 DNA is the only sequence kept; it has 42 bases, read in frame from the first base. Sequences SGHRS (CDR1) and YFSETQ (CDR2) are obtained from the germline V gene. What this sample's time point label stands for: new active TB diagnosis, blood taken before or within 7 days of starting treatment. Active tuberculosis patients were HIV-seronegative South African adults aged 18 years or older with a new diagnosis. Active tuberculosis was confirmed by positive sputum smear microscopy and/or positive M. tuberculosis culture. Unsorted cryopreserved PBMC were immunosequenced, covering on average approximately 90,000 T cells per clinical donor. The immunoSEQ multiplex PCR assay was used to generate TCR libraries, with TCR-beta and/or TCR-alpha/delta assays applied to each sample. The amplified TCR libraries were sequenced on the Illumina high-throughput platform. As for the authors' bioinformatics: Clustering and dimensionality reduction relied on pairwise TCRdist distances among GMM-specific receptors from T cells that were either sorted ex vivo or expanded in vitro. Each clinical repertoire was scored by mean NN-distance, the average TCRdist to the nearest 10% of tetramer-positive reference sequences. GEM TCR motif frequency was calculated as the fraction of unique TCRs that matched known GEM sequences by V/J usage and CDR3 length. Active tuberculosis was classified by linear discriminant analysis with leave-one-out cross-validation, implemented in scikit-learn. The immuneACCESS repertoire file appears here via TCRdb, limited to in-frame rearrangements. These files lack a portion of the clones; in checked studies, under half of the deficit traces to unresolved V genes, and the cause of the others is not known. That table furnishes V, J and clone size, whereas the DNA furnished D and trimming. Within this sample are 20,000 to 25,000 clones, with 70% to 90% of them counted one time only. Of the sample, under 15% is held by the ten largest clones.

What the research found in general, with its limitations: The smaller NN-distances in active tuberculosis patients were driven in part by shorter CDR3-alpha lengths, while the difference seen for TCR-beta was not statistically significant. Compared with IGRA-negative controls, TCR-alpha repertoires from active tuberculosis had smaller mean NN-distances to GMM-specific TCRs, which suggests that these TCRs underwent clonal expansion. With the diverse GMM-specific repertoire as input, a classifier achieved roughly 90% accuracy (AUROC 0.75 to 0.95), whereas GEM motif frequencies as input gave 70% accuracy. Clinical samples were selected based on the availability of cryopreserved specimens, with adults included as active tuberculosis cases and adolescents included as controls.

The rearrangement combines TRBV5-1 with TRBJ1-1, and perhaps TRBD1 as D gene, on 5 matching bases. The receptor was isolated from an adult with tuberculosis. The sequenced sample was PBMCs, obtained at tuberculosis diagnosis. The nucleotide sequence reads as follows: TGCGCCAGCAGTATGCAGACAGAGAACACTGAAGCTTTCTTT. Its translation reads: CASSMQTENTEAFF.